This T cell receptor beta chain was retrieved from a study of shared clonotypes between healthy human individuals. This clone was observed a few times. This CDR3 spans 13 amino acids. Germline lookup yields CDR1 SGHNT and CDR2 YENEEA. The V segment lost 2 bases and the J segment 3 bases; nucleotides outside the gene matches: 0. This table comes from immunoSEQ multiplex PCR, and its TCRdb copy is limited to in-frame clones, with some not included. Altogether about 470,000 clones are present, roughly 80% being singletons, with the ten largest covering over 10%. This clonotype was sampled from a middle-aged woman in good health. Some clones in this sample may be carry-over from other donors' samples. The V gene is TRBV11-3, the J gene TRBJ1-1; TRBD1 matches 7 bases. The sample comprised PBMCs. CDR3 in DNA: TGTGCCAGCAGCTTACAGGGGGACACTGAAGCTTTCTTT. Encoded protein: CASSLQGDTEAFF.